By its share, the clone carrying this TCR beta chain is medium-sized. The antigen is not known. Nobody among the patients had been given any treatment before thyroid surgery. Using MiXCR, TCRdb reanalyzed the PCR reads. Of about 14,000 clones listed, about 12% were seen once; the top ten hold 14% to 15%. The data stem from a study of metastatic and nonmetastatic thyroid tumors. Study outcomes and limitations: In both blood and tumor samples, TCR beta diversity was reported significantly higher for malignant than benign nodules.

Germline assignment: CDR1 MNHNS and CDR2 SASEGT. The CDR3 is made up of 14 amino acids. Trimming cost V 7 bases and J 2 bases; bases outside gene matches: 8. V usage is TRBV6-1 and J usage is TRBJ2-7, with TRBD1 matching over 7 bases. The sequence was obtained from a female donor with papillary thyroid cancer or a benign thyroid nodule (not recorded which). Some clones in this sample may be carry-over from other donors' samples. Sequences were obtained from blood. The CDR3 loop is CASKQQGTTYEQYF. Here the CDR3 DNA reads TGTGCCAGCAAGCAACAGGGGACGACCTACGAGCAGTACTTC.